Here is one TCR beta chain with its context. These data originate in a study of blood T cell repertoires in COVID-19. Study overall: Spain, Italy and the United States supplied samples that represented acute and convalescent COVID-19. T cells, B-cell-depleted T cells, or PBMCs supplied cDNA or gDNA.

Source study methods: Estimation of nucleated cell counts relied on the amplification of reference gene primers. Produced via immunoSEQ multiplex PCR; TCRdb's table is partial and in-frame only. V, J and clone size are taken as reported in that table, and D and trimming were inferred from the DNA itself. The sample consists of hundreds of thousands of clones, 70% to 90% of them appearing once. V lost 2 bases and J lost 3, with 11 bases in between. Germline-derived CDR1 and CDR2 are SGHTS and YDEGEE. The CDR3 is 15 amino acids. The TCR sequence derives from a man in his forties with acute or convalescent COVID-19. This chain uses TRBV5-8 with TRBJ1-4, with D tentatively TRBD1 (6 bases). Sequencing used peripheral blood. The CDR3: CASSLQGRANEKLFF. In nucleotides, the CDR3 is TGTGCCAGCAGCTTACAGGGTCGGGCTAATGAAAAACTGTTTTTT.